A selection of T cell receptor beta chains follows, all from one sample in a study of blood T cell repertoires in COVID-19. Sequenced by immunoSEQ multiplex PCR; TCRdb stores in-frame clones only, minus some. The sample lists some 23,000 clones, 65% to 90% occurring once. Sequenced sample: peripheral blood. The receptors shown here come from a woman at least 80 years old with acute or convalescent COVID-19. Both conserved end residues are part of each CDR3. The order of the fields is V gene, D gene, J gene, clone size, CDR3 DNA, CDR3 protein. The D gene is left open where the match is weak. Clone sizes are given selectively: once, few, many, or a class where the clone is expanded.

TRBV11-2	TRBD2	TRBJ2-2	.	TGTGCCAGCAGCTTTAGCGGGAGTAAATTGACCGGGGAGCTGTTTTTT	CASSFSGSKLTGELFF
TRBV30	.	TRBJ1-5	.	TGTGCCTGGAGTGGACAGGGCAATCAGCCCCAGCATTTT	CAWSGQGNQPQHF
TRBV30	TRBD1	TRBJ2-6	.	TGTGCCTGGAGTTCATATCCCACAGGGGTCTCTGGGGCCAACGTCCTGACTTTC	CAWSSYPTGVSGANVLTF
TRBV11-3	.	TRBJ2-5	few	TGTGCCAGCAGCCAGGGTGGTTCTTCGGGGGGCCTGGGAGAGACCCAGTACTTC	CASSQGGSSGGLGETQYF
TRBV5-1	TRBD1	TRBJ2-7	.	TGCGCCAGCAGCTCGCTGACAGGGGGAACCGGCGAGCAGTACTTC	CASSSLTGGTGEQYF
TRBV7-2	TRBD2	TRBJ2-1	.	TGTGCCAGCAGCTTAGCACGCAACAGGGGGACTAGCGGGAGGGTAACCTACAATGAGCAGTTCTTC	CASSLARNRGTSGRVTYNEQFF
TRBV27	.	TRBJ2-7	.	TGTGCCAGCAGCTCTTGGGGGGCCTACGAGCAGTACTTC	CASSSWGAYEQYF
TRBV6-5	.	TRBJ2-2	.	TGTGCCAGCAGTTTCTCCGAGGGCGCCGGGGAGCTGTTTTTT	CASSFSEGAGELFF
TRBV10-3	.	TRBJ2-7	.	TGTGCCACCACGGAGCACCCCTACGAGCAGTACTTC	CATTEHPYEQYF
TRBV10-3	.	TRBJ2-1	.	TGTGCCATCACACGAGAGGTATACAATGAGCAGTTCTTC	CAITREVYNEQFF
TRBV7-3	.	TRBJ2-7	once	TGTGCCAGCAGCCCAGAGGGCAGCCCAACCTACGAGCAGTACTTC	CASSPEGSPTYEQYF
TRBV19	.	TRBJ1-5	medium-sized	TGTGCCAGTACTCCTGGGGGCGGTAGATCTTTTCAGCCCCAGCATTTT	CASTPGGGRSFQPQHF
TRBV6-4	.	TRBJ1-1	.	TGTGCCAGCAACAGGGACACTGAAGCTTTCTTT	CASNRDTEAFF
TRBV2	.	TRBJ1-6	once	TGTGCCAGCAGTGGGGCAGGCAACTATAATTCACCCCTCCACTTT	CASSGAGNYNSPLHF
TRBV3-1/TRBV3-2	.	TRBJ2-7	.	TGTGCCAGCAGCCAGCTTGCCAGGGAGCAGTACTTC	CASSQLAREQYF
TRBV3-1/TRBV3-2	.	TRBJ1-1	.	TGTGCCAGCAGCCAAGTCCTGGGAGGGCATTTAAACACTGAAGCTTTCTTT	CASSQVLGGHLNTEAFF
TRBV30	.	TRBJ1-3	.	TGTGCCTGGGGGAGGGGGACCGCAAACTCTGGAAACACCATATATTTT	CAWGRGTANSGNTIYF
TRBV15	.	TRBJ1-1	.	TGTGCCACCAGTGCCACCCCCGACATAAACACTGAAGCTTTCTTT	CATSATPDINTEAFF
TRBV6-1	.	TRBJ1-2	.	TGTGCCAGCAGTGAAGTGGGGCTGGCCAACTATGGCTACACCTTC	CASSEVGLANYGYTF
TRBV18	TRBD1	TRBJ1-1	.	TGTGCCAGCTCACCACCGGGATTGGCAGGGGGGAACACTGAAGCTTTCTTT	CASSPPGLAGGNTEAFF
TRBV5-1	TRBD1	TRBJ2-3	.	TGCGCCAGCAGTCGGGACAGCGCAGATACGCAGTATTTT	CASSRDSADTQYF
TRBV9	TRBD2	TRBJ2-1	.	TGTGCCAGCAGCCCGCGTCCACCCGAAGGGAGGGCCAGGAACAATGAGCAGTTCTTC	CASSPRPPEGRARNNEQFF
TRBV30	TRBD1	TRBJ1-4	.	TGTGCCTGGAGTCGACAGGGACGAGAAAAACTGTTTTTT	CAWSRQGREKLFF